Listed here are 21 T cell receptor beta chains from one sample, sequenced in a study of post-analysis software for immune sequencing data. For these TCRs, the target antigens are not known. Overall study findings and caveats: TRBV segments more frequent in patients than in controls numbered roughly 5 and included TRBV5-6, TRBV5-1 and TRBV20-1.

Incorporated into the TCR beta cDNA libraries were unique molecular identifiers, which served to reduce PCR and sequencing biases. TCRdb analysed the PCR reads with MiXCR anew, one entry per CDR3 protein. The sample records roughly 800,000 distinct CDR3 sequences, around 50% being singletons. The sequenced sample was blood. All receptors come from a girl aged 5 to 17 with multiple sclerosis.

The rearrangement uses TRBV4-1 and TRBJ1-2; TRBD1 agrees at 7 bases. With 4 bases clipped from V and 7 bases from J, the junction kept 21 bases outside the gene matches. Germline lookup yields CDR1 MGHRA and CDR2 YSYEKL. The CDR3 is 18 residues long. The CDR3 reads CASSPGPLKTKGASGYTF. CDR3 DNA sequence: TGCGCCAGCAGCCCAGGACCTCTGAAGACTAAGGGGGCTAGTGGCTACACCTTC.

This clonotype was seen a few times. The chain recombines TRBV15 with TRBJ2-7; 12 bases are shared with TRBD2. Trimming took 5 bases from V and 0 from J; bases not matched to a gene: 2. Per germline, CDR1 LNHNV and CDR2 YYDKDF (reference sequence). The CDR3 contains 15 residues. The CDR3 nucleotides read TGTGCCACCAGCCCGACTAGCGGGAGCTCCTACGAGCAGTACTTC. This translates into CATSPTSGSSYEQYF.

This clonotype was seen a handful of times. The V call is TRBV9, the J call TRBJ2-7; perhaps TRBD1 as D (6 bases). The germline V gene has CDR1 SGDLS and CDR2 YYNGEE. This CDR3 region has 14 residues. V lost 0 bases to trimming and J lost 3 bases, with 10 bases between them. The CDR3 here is CASSVEQGNYEQYF. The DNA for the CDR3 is TGTGCCAGCAGCGTAGAGCAGGGGAACTACGAGCAGTACTTC.

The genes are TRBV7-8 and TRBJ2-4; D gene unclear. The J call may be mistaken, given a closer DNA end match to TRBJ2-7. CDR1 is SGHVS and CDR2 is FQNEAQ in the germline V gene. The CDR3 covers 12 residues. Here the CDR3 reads CASSVVVNEQYF. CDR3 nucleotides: TGTGCCAGCAGCGTAGTGGTAAACGAGCAGTACTTC.

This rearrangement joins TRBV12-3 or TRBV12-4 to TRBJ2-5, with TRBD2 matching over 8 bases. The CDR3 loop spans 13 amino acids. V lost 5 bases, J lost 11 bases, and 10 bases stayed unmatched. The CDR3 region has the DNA TGTGCCAGCAGTGGACACGGGAGGGGTGAGCAGTACTTC. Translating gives CASSGHGRGEQYF.

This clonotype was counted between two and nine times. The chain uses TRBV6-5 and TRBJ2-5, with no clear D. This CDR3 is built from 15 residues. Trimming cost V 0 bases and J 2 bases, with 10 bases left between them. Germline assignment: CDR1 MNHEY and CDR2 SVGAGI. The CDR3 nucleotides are TGTGCCAGCAGTTACTCACCGGCTCGTCAAGAGACCCAGTACTTC. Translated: CASSYSPARQETQYF.

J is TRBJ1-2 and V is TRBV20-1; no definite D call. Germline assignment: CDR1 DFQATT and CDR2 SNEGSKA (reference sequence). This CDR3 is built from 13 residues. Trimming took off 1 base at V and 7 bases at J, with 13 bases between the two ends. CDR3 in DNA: TGCAGTGCTAGAGGGTCAGGCCGAGGTGGCTACACCTTC. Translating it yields CSARGSGRGGYTF.

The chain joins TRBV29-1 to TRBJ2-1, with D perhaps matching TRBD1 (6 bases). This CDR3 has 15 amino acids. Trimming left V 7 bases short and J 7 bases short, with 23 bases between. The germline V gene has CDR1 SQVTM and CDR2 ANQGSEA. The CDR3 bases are TGCAGCGCTGAGATAACCAGGGGCTTAAGGAATGAGCAGTTCTTC. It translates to CSAEITRGLRNEQFF.

This CDR3 is CASSLASGMGNIQYF. The CDR3 DNA follows: TGTGCCAGCAGCTTAGCTTCAGGGATGGGGAACATTCAGTACTTC. This chain connects TRBV7-2 to TRBJ2-7; D perhaps matches TRBD1 (5 bases). The J call is in doubt because the DNA end fits TRBJ2-4 better. The CDR3 sequence is 15 residues long. Germline CDR1 reads SGHTA; CDR2 reads FQGNSA.

CDR3 DNA: TGTGCCAGCAGGACTTCTCTAGCGGGAGATGGTCGTGAGCAGTTCTTC. It encodes CASRTSLAGDGREQFF. The chain links TRBV2 to TRBJ2-1; 10 bases fit TRBD2. J lost 9 bases, V lost 6 bases, and 14 bases had no gene match. The CDR3 consists of 16 residues. Germline V CDR1 and CDR2: SNHLY, FYNNEI.

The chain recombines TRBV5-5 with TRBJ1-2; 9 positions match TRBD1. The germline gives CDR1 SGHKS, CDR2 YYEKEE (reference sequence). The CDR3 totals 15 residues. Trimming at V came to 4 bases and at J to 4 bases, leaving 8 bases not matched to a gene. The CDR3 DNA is TGTGCCAGCAGCAGGGACAGGGTAATTCGCTATGGCTACACCTTC. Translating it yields CASSRDRVIRYGYTF.

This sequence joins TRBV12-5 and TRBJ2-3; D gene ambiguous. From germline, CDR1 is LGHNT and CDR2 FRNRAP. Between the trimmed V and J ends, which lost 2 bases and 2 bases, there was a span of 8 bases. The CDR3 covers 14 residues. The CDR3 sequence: CASGLTHPTDTQYF. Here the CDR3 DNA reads TGTGCTAGTGGTTTGACCCACCCCACAGATACGCAGTATTTT.

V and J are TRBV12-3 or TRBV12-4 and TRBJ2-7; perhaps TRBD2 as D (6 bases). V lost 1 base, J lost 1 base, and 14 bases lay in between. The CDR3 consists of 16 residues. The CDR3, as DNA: TGTGCCAGCAGTTTAGAGGCGGGATACGCGTCCTACGAGCAGTACTTC. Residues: CASSLEAGYASYEQYF.

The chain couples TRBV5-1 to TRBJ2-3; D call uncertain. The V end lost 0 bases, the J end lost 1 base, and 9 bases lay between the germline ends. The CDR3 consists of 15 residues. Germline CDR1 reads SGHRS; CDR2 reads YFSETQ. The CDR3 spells CASSLAPTGTDTQYF. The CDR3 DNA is TGCGCCAGCAGCTTGGCACCAACCGGCACAGATACGCAGTATTTT.

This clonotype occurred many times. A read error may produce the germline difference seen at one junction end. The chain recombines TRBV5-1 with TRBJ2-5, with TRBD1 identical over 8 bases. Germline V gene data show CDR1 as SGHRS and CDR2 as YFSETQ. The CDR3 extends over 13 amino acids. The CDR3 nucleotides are TGTGCTAGCAGCTTACAGGGGGGAGAGACCCAGTACTTC. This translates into CASSLQGGETQYF.

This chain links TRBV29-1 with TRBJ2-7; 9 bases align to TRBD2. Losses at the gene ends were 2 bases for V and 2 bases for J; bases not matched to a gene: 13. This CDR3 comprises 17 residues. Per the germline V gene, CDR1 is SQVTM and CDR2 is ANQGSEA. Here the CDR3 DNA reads TGCAGCGTTGAATCCCCCGGGCCGGGACTAGCCACCTACGAGCAGTACTTC. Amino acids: CSVESPGPGLATYEQYF.

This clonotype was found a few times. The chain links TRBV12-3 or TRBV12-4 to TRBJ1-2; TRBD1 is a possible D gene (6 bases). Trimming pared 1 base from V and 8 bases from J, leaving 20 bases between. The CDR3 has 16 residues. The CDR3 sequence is CASSLGGTSGFGGYTF. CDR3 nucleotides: TGTGCCAGCAGTTTAGGAGGGACATCAGGATTTGGGGGCTACACCTTC.

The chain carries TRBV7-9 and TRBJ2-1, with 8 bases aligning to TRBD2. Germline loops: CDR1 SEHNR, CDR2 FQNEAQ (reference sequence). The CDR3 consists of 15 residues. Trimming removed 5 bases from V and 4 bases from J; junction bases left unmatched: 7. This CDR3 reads CASSRPGTRYNEQFF. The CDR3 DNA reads TGTGCCAGCAGCAGACCCGGGACTAGGTACAATGAGCAGTTCTTC. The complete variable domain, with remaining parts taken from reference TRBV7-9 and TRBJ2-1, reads DTGVSQNPRHKITKRGQNVTFRCDPISEHNRLYWYRQTLGQGPEFLTYFQNEAQLEKSRLLSDRFSAERPKGSFSTLEIQRTEQGDSAMYLCASSRPGTRYNEQFFGPGTRLTVL.

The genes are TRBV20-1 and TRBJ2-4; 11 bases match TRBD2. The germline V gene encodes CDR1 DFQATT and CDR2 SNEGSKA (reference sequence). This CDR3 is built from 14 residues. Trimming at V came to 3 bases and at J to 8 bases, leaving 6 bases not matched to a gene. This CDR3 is CSARLSGGADIQYF. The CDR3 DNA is TGCAGTGCTAGGCTTAGCGGGGGGGCGGACATTCAGTACTTC.

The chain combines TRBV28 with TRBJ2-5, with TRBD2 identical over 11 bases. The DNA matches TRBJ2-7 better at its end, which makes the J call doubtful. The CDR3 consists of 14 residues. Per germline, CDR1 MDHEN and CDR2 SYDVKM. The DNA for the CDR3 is TGTGCCAGCAGTTTCCGACTAGCGGGATCCGAGCAGTACTTC. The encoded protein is CASSFRLAGSEQYF.

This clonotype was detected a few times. The CDR3 bases are TGCAGTGCTAGTACCAGGGTGAGCTCCTACGAGCAGTACTTC. This codes for CSASTRVSSYEQYF. This chain joins TRBV20-1 and TRBJ2-7; TRBD1 might be the D (5 bases). The V end was cut by 3 bases, the J end by 0 bases, with 12 bases between. The germline gives CDR1 DFQATT, CDR2 SNEGSKA (reference sequence). This CDR3 comprises 14 residues.